This TCR beta chain was recovered during a study of blood T cell repertoires in COVID-19 (dated by TCRdb to 2020 to 2021). Looking at the study overall: Samples from collaborators originated in the United States, Italy and Spain and spanned both the acute and convalescent phases of COVID-19. Sample metadata almost always included a de-identified subject ID, COVID-19 status, age in years and sex. Subjects who had been exposed to COVID-19, were actively infected with it, or had recovered from it provided the deeply sampled blood TCRbeta repertoires that made up the dataset. A freely available public database, intended as a resource for researchers studying the immune response to SARS-CoV-2, is where the repertoires were released. The samples were drawn from two sources: the first 160 participants of the ongoing ImmuneRACE study, and over 950 subjects contributed by 6 global collaborators. The prospective study material was composed of cDNA or gDNA derived from T cells, B-cell-depleted T cells, or PBMCs. Where available, HLA class I and class II types were obtained from metadata supplied by the sample provider rather than from assay-based typing. What the research found in general, with its limitations: The amount of clinical and demographic metadata varied by source and participant and was provided uncurated.

The germline V gene specifies SGHTA as CDR1 and FQGNSA as CDR2. Taken from cysteine to phenylalanine, the CDR3 has 13 residues. The retained sequence is limited to the CDR3, 39 bases, with the frame set at the first base. Worth noting for this clone: Its cognate antigen has yet to be identified. No much larger clonotype is one base removed from it; base qualities were not supplied.

Enrolling through a virtual design, the prospective study's participants ranged in age from about 18 to 89 years and lived across roughly 24 United States geographic areas. In the prospective study, cohorts were assigned on the basis of participant-reported clinical history obtained from a screening survey and a study questionnaire. In the prospective study, whole blood, serum and a nasopharyngeal or oropharyngeal swab were collected from each participant by mobile phlebotomists. Additional blood draws and questionnaires over a 2-month period could optionally be provided by prospective study participants. Before DNA extraction, blood samples from the prospective study were shipped at room temperature or frozen. The immunoSEQ Assay, a bias-controlled multiplex PCR, was used to amplify TCRbeta CDR3 regions from genomic DNA. The study's processing was this. Nucleated cell counts per sample were estimated from amplification of reference gene primers within the assay. Sequence reads were collapsed and filtered to measure the absolute abundance of every unique TCRbeta CDR3 rearrangement. For each sample, productive Simpson clonality was calculated by taking the square root of Simpson's diversity index across productive rearrangements. In its TCRdb copy, this immuneACCESS table keeps in-frame sequences only and misses some clones. Where compared with another copy, unresolved V genes explain less than half of these, and the others have no known cause. D and trimming were read from the DNA, whereas the V and J calls and clone size are those reported in that table. The sample data list approximately 240,000 clones, and 75% to 90% of these were observed just once. About 6% of the sample lies in the top ten.

The sample consisted of PBMCs or T cells enriched from blood (not recorded which). This receptor chain uses TRBV7-2 and TRBJ1-3, with the D gene not clear enough to name. The TCR originated in a woman aged 30 to 39 with acute COVID-19. The CDR3 corresponds to CASQVVSGNTIYF. Read as DNA, the sequence is TGTGCATCGCAGGTCGTCTCTGGAAACACCATATATTTT.